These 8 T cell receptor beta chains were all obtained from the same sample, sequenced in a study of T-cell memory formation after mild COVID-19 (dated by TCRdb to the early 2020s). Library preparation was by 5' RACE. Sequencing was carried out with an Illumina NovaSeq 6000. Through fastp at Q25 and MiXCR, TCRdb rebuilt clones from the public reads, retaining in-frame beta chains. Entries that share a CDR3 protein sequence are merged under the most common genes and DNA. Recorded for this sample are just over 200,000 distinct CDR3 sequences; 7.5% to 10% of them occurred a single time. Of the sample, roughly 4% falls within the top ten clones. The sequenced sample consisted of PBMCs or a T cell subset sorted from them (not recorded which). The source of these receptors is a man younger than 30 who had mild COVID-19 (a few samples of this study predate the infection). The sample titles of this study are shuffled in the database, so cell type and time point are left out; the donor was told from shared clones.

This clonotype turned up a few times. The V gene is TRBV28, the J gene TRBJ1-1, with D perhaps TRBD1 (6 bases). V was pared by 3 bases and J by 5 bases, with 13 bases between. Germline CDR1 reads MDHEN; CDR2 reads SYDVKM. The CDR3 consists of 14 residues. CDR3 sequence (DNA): TGTGCCAGCAGTTTGTCAGGGGTTTGGACTGAAGCTTTCTTT. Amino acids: CASSLSGVWTEAFF.

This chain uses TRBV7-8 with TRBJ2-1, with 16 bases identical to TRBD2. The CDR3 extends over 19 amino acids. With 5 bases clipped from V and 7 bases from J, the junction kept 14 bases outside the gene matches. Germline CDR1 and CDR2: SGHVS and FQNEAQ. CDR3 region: CASSPGLAGGLKLVNEQFF. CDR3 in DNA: TGTGCCAGCAGCCCGGGACTAGCGGGGGGGCTTAAGTTGGTGAATGAGCAGTTCTTC.

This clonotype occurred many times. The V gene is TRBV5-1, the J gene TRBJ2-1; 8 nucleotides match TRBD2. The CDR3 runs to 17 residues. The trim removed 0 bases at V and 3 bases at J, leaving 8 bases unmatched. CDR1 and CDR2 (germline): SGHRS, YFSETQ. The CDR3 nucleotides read TGCGCCAGCAGCTTGGGGTGGACGGCGGGGGGCTACAATGAGCAGTTCTTC. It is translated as CASSLGWTAGGYNEQFF.

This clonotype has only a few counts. CDR3 residues: CASSLVLRGLADSMNTEAFF. The CDR3 bases are TGTGCCAGCAGCTTAGTGCTCAGGGGGCTGGCGGATTCCATGAACACTGAAGCTTTCTTT. The V call is TRBV7-9, the J call TRBJ1-1; 8 positions agree with TRBD1. The CDR3 is 20 amino acids. The germline V gene has CDR1 SEHNR and CDR2 FQNEAQ (reference sequence). V shed 1 base, J shed 0 bases, and the junction held 16 bases outside the gene matches.

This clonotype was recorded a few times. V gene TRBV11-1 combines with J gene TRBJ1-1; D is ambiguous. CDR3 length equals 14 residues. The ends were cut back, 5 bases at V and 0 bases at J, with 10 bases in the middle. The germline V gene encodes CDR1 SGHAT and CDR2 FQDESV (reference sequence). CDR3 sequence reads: CASSASTVNTEAFF. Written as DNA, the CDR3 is TGTGCCAGCAGCGCGTCAACGGTGAACACTGAAGCTTTCTTT.

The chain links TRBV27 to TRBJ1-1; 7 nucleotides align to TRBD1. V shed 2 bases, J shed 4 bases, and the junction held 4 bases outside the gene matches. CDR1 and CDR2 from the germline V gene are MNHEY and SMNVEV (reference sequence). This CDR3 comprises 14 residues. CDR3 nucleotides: TGTGCCAGCAGTTTAAGGGACAGACGCACTGAAGCTTTCTTT. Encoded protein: CASSLRDRRTEAFF.

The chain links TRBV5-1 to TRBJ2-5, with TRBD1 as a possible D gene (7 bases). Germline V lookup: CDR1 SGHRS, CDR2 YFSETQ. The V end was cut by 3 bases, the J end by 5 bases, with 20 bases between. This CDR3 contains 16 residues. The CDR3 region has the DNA TGCGCCAGCAGCTGGAACGCACGGAGGGGGCTGGAGACCCAGTACTTC. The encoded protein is CASSWNARRGLETQYF.

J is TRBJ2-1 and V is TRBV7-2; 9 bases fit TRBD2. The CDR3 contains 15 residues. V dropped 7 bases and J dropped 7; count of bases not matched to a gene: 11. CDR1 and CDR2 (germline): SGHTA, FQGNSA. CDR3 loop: CASTPLAGSRNEQFF. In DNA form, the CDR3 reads TGTGCCAGCACCCCTCTAGCGGGGTCAAGGAATGAGCAGTTCTTC.